A single sample is the source of the 29 T cell receptor beta chains below, sequenced in a study of preoperative IRX-2 immunotherapy in early breast cancer. Regarding treatment: preoperative locoregional IRX-2 cytokine immunotherapy. Produced via immunoSEQ multiplex PCR; TCRdb's table is partial and in-frame only. The table includes more than 35,000 clones, 70% to 80% detected once. The material sequenced was tumor tissue, taken after IRX-2 immunotherapy. These receptors were collected from a human donor with breast cancer.

This rearrangement joins TRBV5-1 to TRBJ2-7, with TRBD2 identical over 8 bases. CDR3 length: 14 amino acids. The germline V gene has CDR1 SGHRS and CDR2 YFSETQ. Unmatched junction bases numbered 3, after V lost 4 bases and J lost 0 bases. The CDR3 nucleotides are TGCGCCAGCAGCCTAGGGACTAGCTCCTACGAGCAGTACTTC. It yields the protein CASSLGTSSYEQYF.

The V gene is TRBV11-3, the J gene TRBJ1-1; the D gene is possibly TRBD1 (5 bases). The CDR3 runs 15 residues. V was clipped by 5 bases and J by 5 bases, with 18 bases between them. Germline V gene lookup returns CDR1 SGHNT and CDR2 YENEEA. The CDR3 DNA reads as TGTGCCAGCAGCGGTGGGGTGGGGGTAGGTACTGAAGCTTTCTTT. It codes for CASSGGVGVGTEAFF.

In DNA form, the CDR3 reads TGTGCCAGCAGGGGAGTAAGCGGGAGGACCCCCTACGAGCAGTACTTC. Translated, it gives CASRGVSGRTPYEQYF. J is TRBJ2-7 and V is TRBV6-8, with 9 bases matching TRBD2. Germline values: CDR1 MNHGY, CDR2 SAAAGT. CDR3 length: 16 amino acids. V lost 6 bases, J lost 2 bases, and 11 bases stayed unmatched.

The V and J genes are TRBV18 and TRBJ2-5; D is uncertain. With 3 bases removed from V and 3 bases from J, the gap between germline ends came to 5 bases. This CDR3 spans 12 amino acids. Looked up from germline, CDR1 is KGHSH and CDR2 is LQKENI. The CDR3 region is CASSPWEETQYF. In DNA, the CDR3 is TGTGCCAGCTCACCTTGGGAAGAGACCCAGTACTTC.

This chain connects TRBV5-1 to TRBJ2-3; 7 bases agree with TRBD1. The V and J ends lost 0 bases and 2 bases, in that order; junction bases with no gene match: 9. The germline CDR1 and CDR2 sequences are SGHRS and YFSETQ. This CDR3 contains 17 residues. For the CDR3, the DNA is TGCGCCAGCAGCTTGGTCGGCACAGGGGCCCACACAGATACGCAGTATTTT. Translated, it gives CASSLVGTGAHTDTQYF. The entire variable domain, with the rest obtained from reference TRBV5-1 and TRBJ2-3, is as follows: KAGVTQTPRYLIKTRGQQVTLSCSPISGHRSVSWYQQTPGQGLQFLFEYFSETQRNKGNFPGRFSGRQFSNSRSEMNVSTLELGDSALYLCASSLVGTGAHTDTQYFGPGTRLTVL.

The CDR3 is CASSRGAGGTDTQYF. The CDR3 DNA reads as TGTGCCAGTAGTAGGGGGGCAGGTGGAACAGATACGCAGTATTTT. V gene TRBV19 combines with J gene TRBJ2-3; either TRBD1 or TRBD2 may fit D (6 bases each). Trimming shortened V by 4 bases and J by 3 bases, and 14 bases separated the two germline ends. Germline V gives CDR1 LNHDA, CDR2 SQIVND (reference sequence). The CDR3 contains 15 residues.

This clone was counted between two and nine times. The chain combines TRBV6-8 with TRBJ2-2; weak D call: TRBD1 (7 bases). CDR1 is MNHGY, CDR2 SAAAGT, per germline. V lost 2 bases and J 5 bases, leaving 15 bases between the germline ends. This CDR3 spans 16 amino acids. CDR3 protein: CASSYGGGRGTGELFF. As DNA, the CDR3 is TGTGCCAGCAGTTACGGAGGGGGCCGGGGAACCGGGGAGCTGTTTTTT.

The V and J genes are TRBV28 and TRBJ2-7; D may correspond to TRBD1 or TRBD2 (8 bases each). Deletions cut 6 bases from V and 4 bases from J, with 19 bases between. The germline V gene has CDR1 MDHEN and CDR2 SYDVKM. The CDR3 is made up of 15 amino acids. This CDR3 is CASRGTGGGTYEQYF. CDR3 nucleotide sequence: TGTGCCAGCAGGGGGACAGGCGGGGGGACGTACGAGCAGTACTTC.

This clone was observed once. The V and J genes are TRBV5-1 and TRBJ1-3; possibly TRBD1 for D (6 bases). Germline V gene sequence: CDR1 SGHRS, CDR2 YFSETQ. V was trimmed by 2 bases and J by 0 bases, leaving 24 bases between them. The CDR3 is 20 amino acids. The CDR3 DNA reads TGCGCCAGCAGCTTCGAACGTTTACGGGGGGCAGCTCTCTCTGGAAACACCATATATTTT. Translation gives CASSFERLRGAALSGNTIYF. Combining the CDR3 with reference TRBV5-1 and TRBJ1-3 gives the whole variable domain KAGVTQTPRYLIKTRGQQVTLSCSPISGHRSVSWYQQTPGQGLQFLFEYFSETQRNKGNFPGRFSGRQFSNSRSEMNVSTLELGDSALYLCASSFERLRGAALSGNTIYFGEGSWLTVV.

This chain links TRBV5-1 with TRBJ2-7; 9 bases match TRBD1. The CDR3 has 14 residues. Germline values: CDR1 SGHRS, CDR2 YFSETQ. The J segment lost 4 bases and the V segment lost 6 bases, leaving 8 bases of the junction unmatched. CDR3 protein: CASKRTGGAYEQYF. CDR3 in DNA: TGCGCCAGCAAAAGAACAGGGGGCGCGTACGAGCAGTACTTC.

V and J are TRBV6-1 and TRBJ1-2; the D gene is possibly TRBD1 (6 bases). The V end lost 1 base, the J end lost 2 bases, and 11 bases lay between the germline ends. This CDR3 has 15 amino acids. The V gene's germline CDR1 is MNHNS and CDR2 SASEGT. The CDR3 loop reads CASSEVGRGNYGYTF. CDR3 sequence (DNA): TGTGCCAGCAGTGAAGTGGGTAGGGGGAACTATGGCTACACCTTC.

This clone came up once. This chain links TRBV14 with TRBJ2-7; 7 positions agree with TRBD1. CDR1 is SGHDN, CDR2 FVKESK, per germline. With V trimmed by 4 bases and J by 3 bases, 9 bases remained unmatched. The CDR3 has 15 residues. The CDR3 protein is CASSPWTGPFYEQYF. The CDR3 bases are TGTGCCAGCAGCCCCTGGACAGGCCCCTTCTACGAGCAGTACTTC.

The J gene is TRBJ2-7, the V gene TRBV23-1; D is possibly TRBD1 or TRBD2 (6 bases each). TRBV23-1 is sorted into the ORF group, with uncertain function. V lost 6 bases and J 6 bases, leaving 21 bases between the germline ends. The CDR3 is 15 amino acids. This CDR3 is CASSLEGQPEGEQYF. The CDR3 DNA is TGCGCCAGCAGCTTGGAGGGACAACCGGAGGGCGAGCAGTACTTC.

CDR3 residues: CASSERPVGSVGNTIYF. DNA for the CDR3: TGTGCCAGCAGTGAAAGGCCCGTGGGGTCAGTCGGAAACACCATATATTTT. V and J are TRBV6-4 and TRBJ1-3; D gene uncertain. CDR3 length equals 17 residues. From germline, CDR1 is MRHNA and CDR2 SNTAGT. V was trimmed by 3 bases and J by 4 bases, leaving 19 bases between them.

The rearrangement joins TRBV10-1 to TRBJ1-5; D is undetermined. In germline, CDR1 is WNHNN, CDR2 SYGVQD (reference sequence). This CDR3 spans 12 amino acids. The V gene lost 8 bases and the J gene lost 8 bases, with 13 bases spanning the gap. The CDR3 loop is CASSPDAKPQHF. DNA of the CDR3: TGCGCCAGCTCCCCCGATGCCAAGCCCCAGCATTTT.

V gene TRBV10-1 combines with J gene TRBJ2-7; D assignment may be TRBD1 or TRBD2 (5 bases each). V was cut by 4 bases and J by 2 bases, with 12 bases left in between. The CDR3 length is 14 residues. Germline CDR1 WNHNN, CDR2 SYGVQD (reference sequence). The CDR3 reads CASSVGGITYEQYF. The CDR3 DNA is TGCGCCAGCAGTGTTGGGGGTATAACCTACGAGCAGTACTTC.

The rearrangement links TRBV6-8 to TRBJ2-2, with 7 bases matching TRBD1. Germline CDR1 MNHGY, CDR2 SAAAGT. This CDR3 is 16 amino acids long. Germline trimming cut 0 bases from V and 3 bases from J; bases unmatched to any gene: 4. CDR3 in amino acids: CASSYSDRADTGELFF. The CDR3 DNA is TGTGCCAGCAGTTACTCCGACAGGGCGGACACCGGGGAGCTGTTTTTT.

The chain links TRBV5-1 to TRBJ2-1; 9 bases map to TRBD2. V lost 4 bases and J lost 3; bases outside the gene matches: 11. Germline CDR1 is SGHRS and CDR2 is YFSETQ. The CDR3 spans 17 residues. The CDR3: CASSITVSGSDYNEQFF. The CDR3 DNA follows: TGCGCCAGCAGCATAACTGTTAGCGGGAGTGACTACAATGAGCAGTTCTTC.

This clone was counted once. The rearrangement uses TRBV11-3 and TRBJ2-3; D remains ambiguous. V gave up 5 bases and J gave up 6 bases, with 15 bases separating them. The CDR3 spans 14 residues. The V gene's germline CDR1 is SGHNT and CDR2 YENEEA. This CDR3 is CASSLSMSADTQYF. CDR3 in DNA: TGTGCCAGCAGCCTAAGCATGTCAGCGGATACGCAGTATTTT.

As regards this clone: The DNA ends 1 residue before the CDR3 does, and the rest of the CDR3 is filled in from the germline J gene. The chain joins TRBV10-3 to TRBJ1-4, with 7 bases fitting TRBD1. The V and J ends lost 0 bases and 0 bases, in that order; junction bases with no gene match: 10. Germline V CDR1 and CDR2: ENHRY, SYGVKD. The CDR3 loop spans 19 amino acids. The sequenced CDR3 bases are TGTGCCATCAGTGAGTCGAAGACAGGGTGGGGTGCAACTAATGAAAAACTGTTT. Residues: CAISESKTGWGATNEKLF. The entire CDR3 reads CAISESKTGWGATNEKLFF.

The rearrangement links TRBV5-1 to TRBJ1-5; 11 nucleotides agree with TRBD1. CDR3 length: 14 amino acids. V gave up 3 bases and J gave up 6 bases; unmatched junction bases: 2. CDR1 SGHRS and CDR2 YFSETQ come from the germline V gene. Here the CDR3 reads CASSWTGGGQPQHF. CDR3 in DNA: TGCGCCAGCAGCTGGACAGGGGGCGGTCAGCCCCAGCATTTT. Based on the CDR3 plus reference TRBV5-1 and TRBJ1-5, the full variable domain is KAGVTQTPRYLIKTRGQQVTLSCSPISGHRSVSWYQQTPGQGLQFLFEYFSETQRNKGNFPGRFSGRQFSNSRSEMNVSTLELGDSALYLCASSWTGGGQPQHFGDGTRLSIL.

CDR3 residues: CASSPQVADTQYF. CDR3 DNA sequence: TGTGCCAGCTCACCACAAGTGGCAGATACGCAGTATTTT. This chain connects TRBV18 to TRBJ2-3; D is unclear. CDR1 and CDR2 from the germline V gene are KGHSH and LQKENI. This CDR3 region has 13 residues. Trimming took 1 base from V and 4 from J, leaving 6 bases between them.

This chain uses TRBV5-2 with TRBJ2-2; no check of the table's D call, TRBD2, against the DNA was made. TRBV5-2 is tagged as a pseudogene. The CDR3 is 13 amino acids. The CDR3 loop is CASSTQRGGELFF. Here the CDR3 DNA reads TGTGCCAGCAGCACCCAGCGGGGCGGGGAGCTGTTTTTT.

The V gene is TRBV19, the J gene TRBJ1-4, with 7 positions matching TRBD1. The CDR3 covers 15 residues. V lost 5 bases, J lost 7 bases, and 10 bases stayed unmatched. Per the germline V gene, CDR1 is LNHDA and CDR2 is SQIVND (reference sequence). CDR3 in amino acids: CASSYETGRSEKLFF. The CDR3 region has the DNA TGTGCCAGTAGTTACGAGACAGGGAGGAGTGAAAAACTGTTTTTT.

This chain joins TRBV7-2 and TRBJ1-1; D uncertain. Trimming removed 0 bases from V and 3 bases from J, with 5 bases in between. Germline CDR1 is SGHTA and CDR2 is FQGNSA. This CDR3 is 13 amino acids long. For the CDR3, the DNA is TGTGCCAGCAGCTTAGCTGCGGACACTGAAGCTTTCTTT. Protein sequence: CASSLAADTEAFF. The entire variable domain, with the rest obtained from reference TRBV7-2 and TRBJ1-1, is as follows: GAGVSQSPSNKVTEKGKDVELRCDPISGHTALYWYRQSLGQGLEFLIYFQGNSAPDKSGLPSDRFSAERTGGSVSTLTIQRTQQEDSAVYLCASSLAADTEAFFGQGTRLTVV.

This clone is a singleton in its sample. This chain joins TRBV14 and TRBJ1-3; D unresolved. Trimming cost V 4 bases and J 5 bases, with 6 bases left between them. CDR3 length: 12 amino acids. Germline CDR1 reads SGHDN; CDR2 reads FVKESK. Here the CDR3 reads CASSRSRNTIYF. The CDR3 bases are TGTGCCAGCAGCCGTTCCAGAAACACCATATATTTT.

The chain is built from TRBV6-4 and TRBJ1-5, with D unresolved. The CDR3 has 13 residues. CDR1 and CDR2 from the germline V gene are MRHNA and SNTAGT. Trimming removed 7 bases at V and 7 bases at J, with 14 bases between. The CDR3 protein is CASKIGRDQPQHF. Written as DNA, the CDR3 is TGTGCCAGCAAAATAGGACGTGACCAGCCCCAGCATTTT.

The J gene is TRBJ2-3, the V gene TRBV14; TRBD1 agrees at 8 bases. The trim removed 4 bases at V and 2 bases at J, leaving 5 bases unmatched. The V gene's germline CDR1 is SGHDN and CDR2 FVKESK. The CDR3 runs to 15 residues. Here the CDR3 reads CASSPRGRTTDTQYF. The CDR3 DNA follows: TGTGCCAGCAGCCCCAGGGGGCGCACCACAGATACGCAGTATTTT.

This chain connects TRBV11-3 to TRBJ2-1; 7 bases align to TRBD2. Germline CDR1 reads SGHNT; CDR2 reads YENEEA. The CDR3 contains 18 residues. Losses at the gene ends were 2 bases for V and 8 bases for J; bases not matched to a gene: 18. The CDR3 protein is CASSLLRGGSPFRDEQFF. In DNA, the CDR3 is TGTGCCAGCAGCTTACTTCGGGGCGGGAGCCCTTTCCGGGATGAGCAGTTCTTC. Drawing the rest from reference TRBV11-3 and TRBJ2-1, the complete variable domain is EAGVVQSPRYKIIEKKQPVAFWCNPISGHNTLYWYLQNLGQGPELLIRYENEEAVDDSQLPKDRFSAERLKGVDSTLKIQPAELGDSAVYLCASSLLRGGSPFRDEQFFGPGTRLTVL.